The T cell receptor beta chain described here comes from a study of blood T cell repertoires in COVID-19. CDR3 length: 16 residues. V was pared by 0 bases and J by 5 bases, with 16 bases between. Germline V gene sequence: CDR1 SGHAT, CDR2 FQDESV (reference sequence). TCRdb's table, derived via immunoSEQ multiplex PCR, lists solely in-frame clones and lacks some. Found here are about 120,000 clones, over 80% of them singletons; the top ten hold over 9.5%. This clonotype originated in a man aged 55-75 years with acute or convalescent COVID-19. V is TRBV11-1 and J is TRBJ2-5; tentative D call: TRBD2 (5 bases). The sample was peripheral blood. The CDR3 DNA sequence: TGTGCCAGCAGCTTAGCGCGAGGGTCGGCGTGGGAGACCCAGTACTTC. Protein product: CASSLARGSAWETQYF.